This TCR beta chain was retrieved from a study of blood T cell repertoires in COVID-19. About the study: Samples came from the United States, Italy and Spain, spanning acute and convalescent COVID-19.

Some clones are missing from TCRdb's copy, which holds only in-frame ones; the method was immunoSEQ multiplex PCR. The sample holds 300,000 to 450,000 clones, around 92% seen once. This clonotype originated in a woman in her 30s with COVID-19, enrolled during active disease. The sequenced material came from peripheral blood.

CDR3 nucleotide sequence: TGTGCCAGCAGCTTTAATCAGTTCTTC. This translates into CASSFNQFF. The chain is built from TRBV5-8 and TRBJ2-1; no definite D call. Germline CDR1 SGHTS, CDR2 YDEGEE. The length of the CDR3 is 9 residues. V shed 2 bases and J shed 13 bases, with 4 bases lying between them.